This T cell receptor (beta chain) appears in the sequencing data of a study of blood T cell repertoires in COVID-19 (dated by TCRdb to 2018 to 2020). With respect to the entire study: Samples covering the acute and convalescent phases of COVID-19 were provided by collaborators in the United States, Italy and Spain. The material from the prospective study consisted of cDNA or gDNA derived from T cells, B-cell-depleted T cells, or PBMCs. Subjects who had been exposed to COVID-19, were actively infected with it, or had recovered from it provided the deeply sampled blood TCRbeta repertoires that made up the dataset. The repertoires were released in a freely available public database meant as a resource for research on the immune response to SARS-CoV-2. Samples came from the ongoing ImmuneRACE study (first 160 participants) plus 1,254 subjects from 6 global collaborators. A de-identified subject ID, COVID-19 status, age in years and sex were almost always included in the sample metadata. Where available, HLA class I and class II types were taken from metadata supplied by the sample provider and were not determined by assay-based typing. What the research found in general, with its limitations: Clinical and demographic metadata were provided uncurated, with the amount varying by source and participant.

To note about this clone: Its specific antigen is unknown. No base-level quality is on record; no much larger clone is a single base apart.

CDR1 and CDR2, per the germline V gene, are SNHLY and FYNNEI. Trimming costs V 2 bases and J 5 bases, and their ends lie 9 bases apart. The CDR3 runs 13 amino acids, cysteine and phenylalanine included. Just CDR3 DNA is preserved here, 39 bases in frame from base 1. TCRbeta CDR3 regions were amplified from genomic DNA using the immunoSEQ Assay, a bias-controlled multiplex PCR. The original methods were these. The number of nucleated cells in each sample was estimated by amplification of reference gene primers within the assay. Sequence reads were collapsed and filtered to measure the absolute abundance of every unique TCRbeta CDR3 rearrangement. For each sample, productive Simpson clonality was calculated by taking the square root of Simpson's diversity index across productive rearrangements. Held by TCRdb, this immuneACCESS table contains in-frame sequences only and omits some clones. Under half of the omission traces to an unresolved V gene where checked; the cause of the rest is unknown. V, J and clone size were drawn from that table, and D and trimming were deduced from the DNA. The sample table shows 150,000 to 200,000 clones, and approximately 82% are seen once. The top ten constitute more than 4.5% of the sample.

Enrolling through a virtual design, the prospective study's participants ranged in age from about 18 to 89 years and lived across some 23 United States geographic areas. In the prospective study, participants were assigned to cohorts based on the clinical history participants reported in a screening survey and a study questionnaire. In the prospective study, whole blood, serum and a nasopharyngeal or oropharyngeal swab were collected from each participant by mobile phlebotomists. Prospective study participants could optionally give additional blood draws and questionnaires over a roughly 2-month period. Before DNA extraction, blood samples from the prospective study were shipped at room temperature or frozen.

The sequence derives from a woman aged 55-69 years with acute COVID-19. The chain is made from TRBV2 and TRBJ2-5; there is no confident call for the D gene. Sequences were obtained from PBMCs or T cells enriched from blood (not recorded which). The CDR3 is CASSERVSETQYF. The nucleotide sequence is TGTGCCAGCAGTGAACGAGTATCGGAGACCCAGTACTTC.